The rows below give T cell receptor beta chains drawn from one sample of a study of Graves' ophthalmopathy and Graves' hyperthyroidism. TCRdb re-derived calls from the multiplex PCR reads in MiXCR, one entry per CDR3 protein. The sample lists 650,000 to 900,000 distinct CDR3 sequences, 35% to 50% occurring once. The sample was peripheral blood. The receptors were sampled from an adult man with Graves' ophthalmopathy. The CDR3 runs from the conserved cysteine through the conserved F or W. Each record gives: V gene, J gene, CDR3 protein.

v_gene: TRBV25-1
j_gene: TRBJ1-2
CDR3aa: CASSETTLANYGYTF

v_gene: TRBV7-2
j_gene: TRBJ2-7
CDR3aa: CASSLRERYEQCF

v_gene: TRBV20-1
j_gene: TRBJ1-4
CDR3aa: CSARDPTNEKLFF

v_gene: TRBV7-9
j_gene: TRBJ2-2
CDR3aa: CVSSTPYRVTGELFF

v_gene: TRBV19
j_gene: TRBJ2-2
CDR3aa: CASRSWQVGVTGELFF

v_gene: TRBV4-1
j_gene: TRBJ1-5
CDR3aa: CASSQGPGYSNQPQHF

v_gene: TRBV14
j_gene: TRBJ2-7
CDR3aa: CASSQGYEQYF

v_gene: TRBV5-1
j_gene: TRBJ1-2
CDR3aa: CASSRGQGARYGYTF

v_gene: TRBV12-3/TRBV12-4
j_gene: TRBJ2-2
CDR3aa: CASSLPRLARTGELFF

v_gene: TRBV10-3
j_gene: TRBJ1-5
CDR3aa: CASSYSIQSGSNQPQHF

v_gene: TRBV7-9
j_gene: TRBJ2-5
CDR3aa: CASSQGTSGSGQETQYF

v_gene: TRBV19
j_gene: TRBJ2-7
CDR3aa: CASRSEDSYEQYF

v_gene: TRBV19
j_gene: TRBJ2-2
CDR3aa: CASSVTGGSAGELFF